One and the same sample provided the 13 T cell receptor beta chains below, sequenced in a study of T cells in Graves' hyperthyroidism and ophthalmopathy (dated by TCRdb to between 2018 and 2021). The library relied on multiplex PCR. Instrument used: Illumina HiSeq 2000. TCR beta CDR3 regions were amplified from RNA transcripts. The TCR CDR3 was subjected to a first round of RT-PCR using the HTBI primer set and the Qiagen OneStep RT-PCR kit. TCRdb reworked the public reads: Q25 trimming with fastp, MiXCR clone assembly, productive beta chains retained. One record per CDR3 amino acid sequence lists the most common genes and DNA. The sample includes roughly 380,000 distinct CDR3 sequences, with 11% to 15% observed a single time. The ten largest clones take up 8% to 13% of the sample. The sample taken for sequencing was blood. All receptors derive from a woman aged 55-70 years with Graves' hyperthyroidism.

This clonotype has ten or more counts. This chain connects TRBV20-1 to TRBJ1-1; unclear D gene. Trimming left V 0 bases short and J 4 bases short, with 12 bases between. This CDR3 has 14 residues. CDR1 and CDR2 (germline): DFQATT, SNEGSKA (reference sequence). As DNA, the CDR3 is TGCAGTGCTAGAGATCCCGTCTCGGTCACTGAAGCTTTCTTT. This translates into CSARDPVSVTEAFF.

This clonotype has ten or more counts. The rearrangement uses TRBV20-1 and TRBJ2-2, with 7 bases identical to TRBD2. Per germline, CDR1 DFQATT and CDR2 SNEGSKA (reference sequence). The J segment lost 0 bases and the V segment lost 5 bases, leaving 9 bases of the junction unmatched. There are 16 residues in the CDR3. CDR3 region: CSAADIAGPNTGELFF. The CDR3 nucleotides read TGCAGTGCTGCCGACATAGCGGGTCCGAACACCGGGGAGCTGTTTTTT.

Turning to this clonotype: A read error may produce the germline difference seen at one junction end. This sequence joins TRBV7-7 and TRBJ2-2; D unclear. The V gene's germline CDR1 is SSHAT and CDR2 FNYEAQ (reference sequence). The CDR3 covers 15 residues. The CDR3: CASSRNGRDTGELFF. CDR3 in DNA: TGTGCTAGCAGCCGCAACGGGCGCGACACCGGGGAGCTGTTTTTT.

Many counts were recorded for this clonotype. Its ends do not fully match the called genes, so a read error is possible. This sequence joins TRBV30 and TRBJ1-5, with D tentatively TRBD1 (6 bases). Germline CDR1 is GTSNPN and CDR2 is SVGIG (reference sequence). The CDR3 consists of 15 residues. CDR3 sequence: CAWSWGTQSNQPQHF. CDR3 sequence (DNA): TGTGCCTGGAGCTGGGGGACACAAAGCAACCAGCCCCAGCATTTT.

This clonotype was detected ten times or more. The chain recombines TRBV30 with TRBJ1-2; D is unclear. The CDR3 totals 11 residues. The V end lost 0 bases, the J end lost 7 bases, and 6 bases lay between the germline ends. Germline-derived CDR1 and CDR2 are GTSNPN and SVGIG (reference sequence). In DNA form, the CDR3 reads TGTGCCTGGAGTGTACCTGGTGGCTACACCTTC. It codes for CAWSVPGGYTF.

This clonotype has a handful of counts. CDR3 sequence (DNA): TGTGCCAGCAGTCCATTATCGGATGAGCAGTTCTTC. It yields the protein CASSPLSDEQFF. The chain couples TRBV12-3 or TRBV12-4 to TRBJ2-1, with D uncertain. The germline V and J ends were trimmed by 5 bases and 8 bases, with 10 bases remaining between them. CDR3 size: 12 residues.

The chain carries TRBV5-4 and TRBJ2-3; D is possibly TRBD2 (5 bases). Germline CDR1 and CDR2: SGHNT and YYREEE (reference sequence). V lost 0 bases, J lost 6 bases, and 11 bases lay in between. The CDR3 is 14 residues long. Here the CDR3 DNA reads TGTGCCAGCAGCTTGGTTTCCAGCGGCGATACGCAGTATTTT. It yields the protein CASSLVSSGDTQYF.

This clonotype occurred many times. The chain links TRBV2 to TRBJ2-4; D possibly corresponds to TRBD1 (6 bases). V was clipped by 6 bases and J by 4 bases, with 16 bases between them. CDR1 and CDR2 from the germline V gene are SNHLY and FYNNEI. The CDR3 has 15 residues. The CDR3 here is CASRVPGHPKNIQYF. The CDR3, as DNA: TGTGCCAGCAGAGTTCCGGGACATCCTAAAAACATTCAGTACTTC. Full variable domain (rest looked up from reference TRBV2 and TRBJ2-4): EPEVTQTPSHQVTQMGQEVILRCVPISNHLYFYWYRQILGQKVEFLVSFYNNEISEKSEIFDDQFSVERPDGSNFTLKIRSTKLEDSAMYFCASRVPGHPKNIQYFGAGTRLSVL.

Many counts were recorded for this clonotype. Here the CDR3 DNA reads TGTGCCAGCAGTGATTCTAGATCCTACAATGAGCAGTTCTTC. Translating gives CASSDSRSYNEQFF. The genes are TRBV2 and TRBJ2-1; D not resolved. The CDR3 totals 14 residues. V was shortened by 3 bases and J by 1 base, with 7 bases between the two germline ends. Germline V gene lookup returns CDR1 SNHLY and CDR2 FYNNEI.

This clonotype has more than one count but fewer than ten. The rearrangement links TRBV12-3 or TRBV12-4 to TRBJ1-4; D call uncertain. The CDR3 has 13 amino acids. V lost 5 bases and J lost 5, with 9 bases in between. The CDR3 DNA is TGTGCCAGCAGTACCCCTCAAAATGAAAAACTGTTTTTT. Translated, it gives CASSTPQNEKLFF.

This clonotype has a count of ten or more. This chain joins TRBV9 and TRBJ2-6; D possibly corresponds to TRBD1 (5 bases). V was shortened by 1 base and J by 3 bases, with 8 bases between the two germline ends. In germline, CDR1 is SGDLS, CDR2 YYNGEE. The length of the CDR3 is 15 residues. The CDR3 protein is CASSVLGVGANVLTF. The CDR3, as DNA: TGTGCCAGCAGCGTATTAGGGGTTGGGGCCAACGTCCTGACTTTC.

This clonotype was picked up many times. The chain uses TRBV27 and TRBJ1-1; D unclear. The length of the CDR3 is 15 residues. Trimming stripped 4 bases from V and 0 bases from J, with 12 bases between. In germline, CDR1 is MNHEY, CDR2 SMNVEV (reference sequence). CDR3 DNA: TGTGCCAGCAGTTCCCGCGGAGGGCTGAACACTGAAGCTTTCTTT. Translation gives CASSSRGGLNTEAFF.

Many counts were recorded for this clonotype. The rearrangement joins TRBV7-9 to TRBJ2-3; 12 nucleotides agree with TRBD1. Trimming took 5 bases from V and 2 from J; bases not matched to a gene: 11. In germline, CDR1 is SEHNR, CDR2 FQNEAQ (reference sequence). The CDR3 spans 18 residues. The CDR3 is CASSRGQGAIRATDTQYF. In DNA, the CDR3 is TGTGCCAGCAGCCGGGGACAGGGGGCAATCCGGGCCACAGATACGCAGTATTTT.